This TCR beta chain came from a study of neurological immune-mediated disorders. CDR1 and CDR2 from the germline V gene are SEHNR and FQNEAQ (reference sequence). V gave up 4 bases and J gave up 2 bases, with 13 bases separating them. This CDR3 is 15 amino acids long. The unsorted libraries were produced from 2 million PBMCs held at -80 C. This clonotype occurred many times. The authors produced cDNA by 5'RACE using 10-nucleotide random UMIs. From 15-18 subjects, each sequencing run yielded over 170 million TCR-beta sequences. TCRdb redid the calling of the 5' RACE reads with MiXCR, one entry per CDR3 protein. Of 31,000 or so distinct CDR3 sequences listed, roughly 1.6% are singletons.

The TCR was taken from a woman in her 30s with multiple sclerosis. This chain connects TRBV7-9 to TRBJ2-3, with D possibly being TRBD1 (6 bases). The sequenced material came from PBMCs. The CDR3 sequence: CASSSGTLTTDTQYF. As DNA, the CDR3 is TGTGCCAGCAGCTCCGGGACACTGACCACAGATACGCAGTATTTT.